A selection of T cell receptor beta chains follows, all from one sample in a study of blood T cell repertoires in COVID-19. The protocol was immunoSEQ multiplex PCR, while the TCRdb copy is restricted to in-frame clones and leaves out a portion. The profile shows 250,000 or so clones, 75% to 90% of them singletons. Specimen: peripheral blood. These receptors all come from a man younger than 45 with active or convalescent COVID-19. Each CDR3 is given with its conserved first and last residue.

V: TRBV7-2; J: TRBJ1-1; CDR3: CASSLRGSYTEAFF
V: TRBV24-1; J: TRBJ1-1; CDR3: CATSDVTQGPYTEAFF
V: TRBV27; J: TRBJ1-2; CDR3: CASSLSGGPYGYTF
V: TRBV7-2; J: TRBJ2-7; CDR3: CASSVTRGSSYEQYF
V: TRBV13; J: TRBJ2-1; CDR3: CASSLAGGGKNHEQFF
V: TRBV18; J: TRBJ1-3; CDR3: CASSPPTAVSGNTIYF
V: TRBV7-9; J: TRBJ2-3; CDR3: CASSLGSSGAVDTQYF
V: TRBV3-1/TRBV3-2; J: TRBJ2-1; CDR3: CASSRDGGAYNEQFF
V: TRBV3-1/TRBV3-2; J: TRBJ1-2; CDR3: CASTKQGGYGYTF
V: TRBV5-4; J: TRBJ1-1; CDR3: CASSRDQRGWYTEAFF
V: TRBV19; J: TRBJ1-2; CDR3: CASSIDRAGGYTF
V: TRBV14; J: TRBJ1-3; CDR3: CASSQSWGDLRNTIYF
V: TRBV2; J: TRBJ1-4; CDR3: CASSENSEKLFF
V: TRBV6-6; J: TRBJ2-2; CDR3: CASISRTGELFF
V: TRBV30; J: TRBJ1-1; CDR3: CAWSGTAMGTGTEAFF
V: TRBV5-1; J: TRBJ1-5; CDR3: CASSLNAGDQPQHF
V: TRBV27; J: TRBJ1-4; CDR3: CASSFARRNEKLFF
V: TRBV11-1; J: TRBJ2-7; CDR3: CASSASGTGGYEQYF
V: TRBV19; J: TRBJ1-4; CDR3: CASSSKWGQEATNEKLFF
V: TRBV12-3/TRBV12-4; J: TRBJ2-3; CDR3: CASSPPGNTQYF
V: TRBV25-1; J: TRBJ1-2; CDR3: CASSEFGQGQRGYTF
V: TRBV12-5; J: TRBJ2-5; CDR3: CASGLEWGGVAMETQYF
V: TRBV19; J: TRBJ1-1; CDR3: CASSGPQNTEAFF
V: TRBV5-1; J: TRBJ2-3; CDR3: CASSGLASSTDTQYF
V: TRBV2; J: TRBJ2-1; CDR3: CASKGLAGGSYNEQFF
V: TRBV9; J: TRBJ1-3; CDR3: CASSVTGGSGNTIYF
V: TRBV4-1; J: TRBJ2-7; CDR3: CASSQDSGTGGYEQYF